The source of this T cell receptor (beta chain) is a study of T cell clonality in common variable immunodeficiency. Overall study findings and caveats: In common variable immunodeficiency, TCR beta chains reportedly carried fewer deletions and N-nucleotide insertions.

CDR3 length: 16 residues. Looked up from germline, CDR1 is DFQATT and CDR2 is SNEGSKA (reference sequence). V lost 1 base, J lost 4 bases, and 13 bases stayed unmatched. In the case of this clone: Antigen specificity is unknown. The read halts 3 residues ahead of the CDR3 end, with the missing end drawn from the germline J gene.

Blood samples were heparinized, roughly 4.5 to 8.5 ml per donor. The assay was immunoSEQ multiplex PCR, and TCRdb's table has in-frame clones only and misses some. The sample contains 30,000 to 35,000 clones, none of them singletons. The material sequenced was peripheral blood mononuclear cells. V gene TRBV20-1 combines with J gene TRBJ2-7; 7 bases agree with TRBD2. The clonotype comes from a human donor with common variable immunodeficiency. The covered CDR3 bases are TGCAGTGCTAGAGCTGGGGGGGTGGATTCTGGATACGAG. It is translated as CSARAGGVDSGYE. The CDR3 in full is CSARAGGVDSGYEQYF.